The 19 T cell receptor beta chains in this list originate from one sample, sequenced in a study of blood T cell repertoires in COVID-19. Repertoires were generated with immunoSEQ multiplex PCR, while TCRdb's copy carries only in-frame clones and drops some. The top ten hold approximately 4.5% of the sample, which has 110,000 or so clones, about 90% seen once. The specimen was peripheral blood. The receptors shown here come from a woman in her 50s with acute or convalescent COVID-19.

This clone occurred a few times. V gene TRBV29-1 combines with J gene TRBJ1-2; tentative D call: TRBD1 (6 bases). This CDR3 contains 14 residues. V lost 2 bases to trimming and J lost 5 bases, with 15 bases between them. CDR1 and CDR2 (germline): SQVTM, ANQGSEA. The CDR3 protein is CSVEIGRGGYGYTF. The CDR3 coding sequence is TGCAGCGTTGAAATCGGCAGGGGCGGGTATGGCTACACCTTC.

This chain joins TRBV20-1 and TRBJ2-7; D call uncertain. With 3 bases removed from V and 4 bases from J, the gap between germline ends came to 19 bases. CDR3 length: 15 amino acids. Germline values: CDR1 DFQATT, CDR2 SNEGSKA (reference sequence). CDR3 DNA sequence: TGCAGTGCTAGTACCAGCGCGAAAACAAATTACGAGCAGTACTTC. It encodes CSASTSAKTNYEQYF.

The J gene is TRBJ2-3, the V gene TRBV2; a weak D match, TRBD1 (5 bases). There are 13 residues in the CDR3. Deletions cut 7 bases from V and 3 bases from J, with 11 bases between. Germline assignment: CDR1 SNHLY and CDR2 FYNNEI. For the CDR3, the DNA is TGTGCCAGCAATCAGGGTGCGACAGATACGCAGTATTTT. Protein: CASNQGATDTQYF.

V and J are TRBV6-2 or TRBV6-3 and TRBJ2-7; D might be TRBD1 (6 bases). The length of the CDR3 is 17 residues. Germline V gene lookup returns CDR1 MNHEY and CDR2 SVGEGT. Deletions cut 3 bases from V and 6 bases from J, with 24 bases between. CDR3 in DNA: TGTGCCAGCAGTTATGGTTCCGGACAGCTGGGTTCGGGCGAGCAGTACTTC. It codes for CASSYGSGQLGSGEQYF.

This sequence joins TRBV7-3 and TRBJ2-1; TRBD2 might be the D (6 bases). V was trimmed by 2 bases and J by 5 bases, leaving 10 bases between them. This CDR3 spans 14 amino acids. CDR1 and CDR2 from the germline V gene are SGHTA and FQGTGA. The CDR3 DNA reads TGTGCCAGCAGCTTACGGGGGTCTAACAATGAGCAGTTCTTC. It encodes CASSLRGSNNEQFF.

The chain joins TRBV6-2 or TRBV6-3 to TRBJ1-2; 11 nucleotides match TRBD1. The CDR3 length is 15 residues. V gave up 0 bases and J gave up 8 bases; unmatched junction bases: 5. Looked up from germline, CDR1 is MNHEY and CDR2 is SVGEGT. In DNA, the CDR3 is TGTGCCAGCAGTTACTCGGGGACAGGGGGACGGGGCTACACCTTC. Amino acids: CASSYSGTGGRGYTF.

The chain couples TRBV6-5 to TRBJ2-3, with 9 bases lining up with TRBD2. The V segment lost 5 bases and the J segment 3 bases; nucleotides outside the gene matches: 3. The CDR3 extends over 14 amino acids. Germline V gene lookup returns CDR1 MNHEY and CDR2 SVGAGI. CDR3 DNA: TGTGCCAGCAGTCCAAGCGGGAGGACAGATACGCAGTATTTT. Translated: CASSPSGRTDTQYF.

This sequence joins TRBV18 and TRBJ2-2, with TRBD1 matching 10 bases. Germline-derived CDR1 and CDR2 are KGHSH and LQKENI. V shed 3 bases, J shed 6 bases, and the junction held 4 bases outside the gene matches. The CDR3 is 15 amino acids. The CDR3 protein is CASSPRDRGSGELFF. CDR3 DNA sequence: TGTGCCAGCTCACCTAGGGACAGGGGATCCGGGGAGCTGTTTTTT.

This chain uses TRBV27 with TRBJ2-1; tentatively, D is TRBD2 (5 bases). V was trimmed by 2 bases and J by 4 bases, leaving 12 bases between them. Germline CDR1 is MNHEY and CDR2 is SMNVEV (reference sequence). The CDR3 is 15 amino acids. The CDR3 bases are TGTGCCAGCAGTTTAGCGCGGGTCAGTTACAATGAGCAGTTCTTC. Protein: CASSLARVSYNEQFF.

The chain combines TRBV7-6 with TRBJ2-3; a possible D gene is TRBD2 (6 bases). The CDR3 has 16 residues. CDR1 and CDR2 (germline): SGHVS, FNYEAQ. Trimming pared 0 bases from V and 0 bases from J, leaving 10 bases between. CDR3 nucleotide sequence: TGTGCCAGCAGCTTAGCGCGGAGGGGTAGCACAGATACGCAGTATTTT. The encoded protein is CASSLARRGSTDTQYF.

The genes are TRBV30 and TRBJ2-7; unclear D gene. The V gene's germline CDR1 is GTSNPN and CDR2 SVGIG (reference sequence). The CDR3 extends over 14 amino acids. V was pared by 5 bases and J by 0 bases, with 14 bases between. The CDR3 loop reads CAWEYNYDSYEQYF. For the CDR3, the DNA is TGTGCCTGGGAGTATAACTATGACTCCTACGAGCAGTACTTC.

The table lists this clone with a count of one. V gene TRBV9 combines with J gene TRBJ2-3, with TRBD1 identical over 8 bases. Germline lookup yields CDR1 SGDLS and CDR2 YYNGEE. V gave up 4 bases and J gave up 5 bases; unmatched junction bases: 12. This CDR3 region has 16 residues. The CDR3, as DNA: TGTGCCAGCAGCCCTCAGGGCCCAGGGGGCATAGATACGCAGTATTTT. It is translated as CASSPQGPGGIDTQYF.

As DNA, the CDR3 is TGCGCCAGCAGTAATATTCGCGGGGAGCTGTTTTTT. Its translation: CASSNIRGELFF. The chain combines TRBV10-1 with TRBJ2-2; D not certain. V lost 5 bases, J lost 7 bases, and 8 bases lay in between. The germline CDR1 and CDR2 sequences are WNHNN and SYGVQD (reference sequence). The CDR3 totals 12 residues.

This clone was seen more than once but under ten times. V is TRBV30 and J is TRBJ1-6; D gene unclear. The CDR3 runs 13 residues. Trimming stripped 1 base from V and 5 bases from J, with 6 bases between. Germline-derived CDR1 and CDR2 are GTSNPN and SVGIG (reference sequence). The CDR3: CAWSDQDNSPLHF. The CDR3 DNA sequence: TGTGCCTGGAGTGACCAGGATAATTCACCCCTCCACTTT.

This clone was observed a few times. The rearrangement joins TRBV30 to TRBJ1-2; 12 bases map to TRBD1. V trimming: 4 bases; J trimming: 8 bases; junction bases outside the gene matches: 5. CDR3 length equals 13 residues. From germline, CDR1 is GTSNPN and CDR2 SVGIG (reference sequence). The chain's CDR3 is CAWTIGTGGGYTF. Here the CDR3 DNA reads TGTGCCTGGACCATCGGGACAGGGGGCGGCTACACCTTC.

V and J are TRBV6-5 and TRBJ1-4, with D possibly being TRBD1 (6 bases). V was clipped by 0 bases and J by 5 bases, with 7 bases between them. Germline V gene data show CDR1 as MNHEY and CDR2 as SVGAGI. This CDR3 is built from 14 residues. The CDR3 bases are TGTGCCAGCAGTTACTCCGGACAGAATGAAAAACTGTTTTTT. It is translated as CASSYSGQNEKLFF.

The chain's CDR3 is CAWSGGRQGTGELFF. In nucleotides, the CDR3 is TGTGCCTGGAGCGGGGGCCGACAGGGAACCGGGGAGCTGTTTTTT. V is TRBV30 and J is TRBJ2-2; TRBD1 is a possible D gene (7 bases). Between the trimmed V and J ends, which lost 3 bases and 5 bases, there was a span of 16 bases. Looked up from germline, CDR1 is GTSNPN and CDR2 is SVGIG (reference sequence). There are 15 residues in the CDR3.

A few counts support this clone. The gene calls are TRBV10-1 and TRBJ1-1, with D hard to call. Per germline, CDR1 WNHNN and CDR2 SYGVQD (reference sequence). Trimming removed 3 bases at V and 11 bases at J, with 13 bases between. The CDR3 has 12 residues. The CDR3 is CASSDGLTQAFF. The CDR3 region has the DNA TGCGCCAGCAGTGATGGACTCACACAGGCTTTCTTT.

The rearrangement links TRBV19 to TRBJ2-7; TRBD2 matches 7 bases. The V segment lost 5 bases and the J segment 5 bases; nucleotides outside the gene matches: 9. The germline gives CDR1 LNHDA, CDR2 SQIVND (reference sequence). The CDR3 totals 14 residues. The CDR3 protein is CASSPGLEADEQYF. The CDR3 DNA reads TGTGCCAGTAGTCCCGGACTAGAGGCGGACGAGCAGTACTTC.